The 30 T cell receptor beta chains below come from one sample, sequenced in a study of blood T cell repertoires in COVID-19. Sequencing was performed with immunoSEQ multiplex PCR; in TCRdb, only in-frame clones are kept and a portion is missing. The data show 97,000 or so clones, with 82% seen just once and roughly 11% held by the top ten. Sequencing used peripheral blood. Receptors originate from a man between 65 and 85 years old with active or convalescent COVID-19.

The chain couples TRBV10-1 to TRBJ1-5, with D unclear. V was shortened by 8 bases and J by 0 bases, with 14 bases between the two germline ends. Germline V gene lookup returns CDR1 WNHNN and CDR2 SYGVQD (reference sequence). The CDR3 extends over 15 amino acids. The CDR3 region is CASGDEGYSNQPQHF. The CDR3 bases are TGCGCCAGCGGCGACGAGGGCTATAGCAATCAGCCCCAGCATTTT.

V and J are TRBV5-1 and TRBJ2-1; 10 nucleotides match TRBD1. J gave up 1 base and V 4 bases, and 2 bases lay outside the gene matches. The germline V gene has CDR1 SGHRS and CDR2 YFSETQ. This CDR3 region has 15 residues. The CDR3 nucleotides are TGCGCCAGCAGCCTGGGACAGGGGTCCTACAATGAGCAGTTCTTC. Its translation: CASSLGQGSYNEQFF. The full variable domain, with the rest looked up from reference TRBV5-1 and TRBJ2-1, is KAGVTQTPRYLIKTRGQQVTLSCSPISGHRSVSWYQQTPGQGLQFLFEYFSETQRNKGNFPGRFSGRQFSNSRSEMNVSTLELGDSALYLCASSLGQGSYNEQFFGPGTRLTVL.

Only a few counts were recorded for this clone. Here the CDR3 reads CARSWTEAFF. As DNA, the CDR3 is TGTGCCCGTAGTTGGACTGAAGCTTTCTTT. The chain couples TRBV24-1 to TRBJ1-1; no clear D gene. Trimming shortened V by 12 bases and J by 5 bases, and 9 bases separated the two germline ends. Germline V gives CDR1 KGHDR, CDR2 SFDVKD. The CDR3 runs to 10 residues.

The J gene is TRBJ1-6, the V gene TRBV2; TRBD1 matches at 9 bases. The CDR3 extends over 14 amino acids. The V and J ends lost 8 bases and 14 bases, in that order; junction bases with no gene match: 13. Germline V gene lookup returns CDR1 SNHLY and CDR2 FYNNEI. CDR3 sequence: CASRDRVGLWTLHF. For the CDR3, the DNA is TGTGCCAGCCGGGACAGGGTGGGGTTGTGGACCCTCCACTTT.

The chain uses TRBV19 and TRBJ1-1, with a possible D match to TRBD1 (5 bases). V lost 3 bases and J lost 0, with 8 bases in between. The CDR3 totals 14 residues. CDR1 is LNHDA and CDR2 is SQIVND in the germline V gene (reference sequence). CDR3 nucleotide sequence: TGTGCCAGTAGTATTGGACACATGAACACTGAAGCTTTCTTT. Its translation is CASSIGHMNTEAFF.

This rearrangement joins TRBV11-3 to TRBJ2-2; D perhaps matches TRBD2 (5 bases). CDR1 and CDR2 from the germline V gene are SGHNT and YENEEA. V was trimmed by 4 bases and J by 5 bases, leaving 17 bases between them. The CDR3 is 16 amino acids. This CDR3 is CASSSLSRTVTGELFF. The CDR3 nucleotides are TGTGCCAGCAGCTCCCTTTCCAGGACTGTTACCGGGGAGCTGTTTTTT.

The gene calls are TRBV30 and TRBJ2-7; TRBD1 agrees at 9 bases. Losses at the gene ends were 3 bases for V and 3 bases for J; bases not matched to a gene: 6. CDR3 length: 14 residues. Germline CDR1 GTSNPN, CDR2 SVGIG (reference sequence). The CDR3 DNA reads TGTGCCTGGAGGAGTGGGACAGGGAGCTACGAGCAGTACTTC. Translated: CAWRSGTGSYEQYF.

This clone was found a few times. The chain employs TRBV18 and TRBJ2-3; TRBD2 agrees at 11 bases. J lost 2 bases, V lost 5 bases, and 3 bases had no gene match. CDR3 length: 15 amino acids. Germline-derived CDR1 and CDR2 are KGHSH and LQKENI. This CDR3 reads CASSLLAGDTDTQYF. The CDR3 region has the DNA TGTGCCAGCTCATTACTAGCGGGGGACACAGATACGCAGTATTTT. The full variable domain, completed using reference TRBV18 and TRBJ2-3, is NAGVMQNPRHLVRRRGQEARLRCSPMKGHSHVYWYRQLPEEGLKFMVYLQKENIIDESGMPKERFSAEFPKEGPSILRIQQVVRGDSAAYFCASSLLAGDTDTQYFGPGTRLTVL.

V gene TRBV11-3 combines with J gene TRBJ2-7; the match to TRBD1 covers 8 bases. J lost 6 bases, V lost 10 bases, and 5 bases had no gene match. The CDR3 sequence is 11 residues long. The germline gives CDR1 SGHNT, CDR2 YENEEA. CDR3 coding DNA: TGTGCCACCCAGGGGGCGAGCGAGCAGTACTTC. Translating gives CATQGASEQYF.

This sequence joins TRBV5-1 and TRBJ2-3; D call uncertain. V lost 3 bases, J lost 2 bases, and 16 bases lay in between. From germline, CDR1 is SGHRS and CDR2 YFSETQ. The CDR3 spans 16 residues. CDR3 in DNA: TGCGCCAGCAGCTACCGACCGAGTAGCCCCACAGATACGCAGTATTTT. This sequence encodes CASSYRPSSPTDTQYF. Full variable domain (outside the CDR3, taken from reference TRBV5-1 and TRBJ2-3): KAGVTQTPRYLIKTRGQQVTLSCSPISGHRSVSWYQQTPGQGLQFLFEYFSETQRNKGNFPGRFSGRQFSNSRSEMNVSTLELGDSALYLCASSYRPSSPTDTQYFGPGTRLTVL.

The chain uses TRBV6-5 and TRBJ1-3, with D perhaps matching TRBD1 (5 bases). Looked up from germline, CDR1 is MNHEY and CDR2 is SVGAGI. The CDR3 has 15 amino acids. The V end was cut by 4 bases, the J end by 0 bases, with 10 bases between. Here the CDR3 reads CASSWDWTSGNTIYF. In nucleotides, the CDR3 is TGTGCCAGCAGTTGGGACTGGACCTCTGGAAACACCATATATTTT.

This clone was found once. The J gene is TRBJ1-3, the V gene TRBV30; maybe TRBD1 (6 bases). The CDR3 covers 16 residues. V was shortened by 2 bases and J by 0 bases, with 14 bases between the two germline ends. CDR1 is GTSNPN and CDR2 is SVGIG in the germline V gene (reference sequence). CDR3 in DNA: TGTGCCTGGAGTCCCGGGGGGGCGAGCTCTGGAAACACCATATATTTT. Translated, it gives CAWSPGGASSGNTIYF.

The chain joins TRBV30 to TRBJ1-4; a weak D match, TRBD1 (6 bases). From germline, CDR1 is GTSNPN and CDR2 SVGIG (reference sequence). Trimming took 0 bases from V and 3 from J, leaving 14 bases between them. The CDR3 has 16 amino acids. CDR3 region: CAWSVGQGTANEKLFF. The CDR3, as DNA: TGTGCCTGGAGTGTCGGGCAGGGGACGGCTAATGAAAAACTGTTTTTT.

The rearrangement links TRBV11-3 to TRBJ1-1; D remains ambiguous. Germline loops: CDR1 SGHNT, CDR2 YENEEA. Trimming took off 5 bases at V and 1 base at J, with 8 bases between the two ends. The CDR3 spans 13 residues. For the CDR3, the DNA is TGTGCCAGCAGCCCAAACGGGAACACTGAAGCTTTCTTT. This encodes CASSPNGNTEAFF.

J is TRBJ2-1 and V is TRBV5-4; 10 nucleotides align to TRBD1. The CDR3 has 15 residues. V was pared by 3 bases and J by 8 bases, with 8 bases of the junction left unmatched. Looked up from germline, CDR1 is SGHNT and CDR2 is YYREEE (reference sequence). Written as DNA, the CDR3 is TGTGCCAGCAGCTCGCCGGGACAGGGGCGGTATGAGCAGTTCTTC. It yields the protein CASSSPGQGRYEQFF.

The rearrangement links TRBV6-5 to TRBJ2-7, with 10 bases identical to TRBD1. The trim removed 4 bases at V and 0 bases at J, leaving 3 bases unmatched. The CDR3 loop spans 15 amino acids. The V gene's germline CDR1 is MNHEY and CDR2 SVGAGI. The CDR3 DNA reads as TGTGCCAGCAGTTTCCGGACAGGGGGCTCCTACGAGCAGTACTTC. This sequence encodes CASSFRTGGSYEQYF.

A few counts support this clone. This chain uses TRBV7-8 with TRBJ2-6, with no clear D. Deletions cut 1 base from V and 0 bases from J, with 4 bases between. The germline V gene has CDR1 SGHVS and CDR2 FQNEAQ. The length of the CDR3 is 15 residues. The CDR3 DNA is TGTGCCAGCAGCTTAGGAGGCTCTGGGGCCAACGTCCTGACTTTC. The encoded protein is CASSLGGSGANVLTF.

The chain employs TRBV30 and TRBJ2-1, with D possibly being TRBD2 (5 bases). V was clipped by 0 bases and J by 10 bases, with 13 bases between them. There are 13 residues in the CDR3. Germline assignment: CDR1 GTSNPN and CDR2 SVGIG (reference sequence). The CDR3 loop is CAWSVSGSGEQFF. DNA for the CDR3: TGTGCCTGGAGTGTAAGTGGTTCGGGAGAGCAGTTCTTC. The full variable domain, its missing parts supplied by reference TRBV30 and TRBJ2-1, is SQTIHQWPATLVQPVGSPLSLECTVEGTSNPNLYWYRQAAGRGLQLLFYSVGIGQISSEVPQNLSASRPQDRQFILSSKKLLLSDSGFYLCAWSVSGSGEQFFGPGTRLTVL.

Only one count was recorded for this clone. The chain carries TRBV19 and TRBJ1-5; TRBD1 matches 8 bases. Unmatched junction bases numbered 9, after V lost 4 bases and J lost 7 bases. Germline loops: CDR1 LNHDA, CDR2 SQIVND (reference sequence). The CDR3 length is 15 residues. The DNA for the CDR3 is TGTGCCAGTAGTAGGACAGGGAGGCAGGGGCAGCCCCAGCATTTT. This codes for CASSRTGRQGQPQHF.

This chain connects TRBV4-1 to TRBJ1-2, with 9 positions matching TRBD1. CDR1 is MGHRA, CDR2 YSYEKL, per germline. V lost 3 bases and J lost 4; bases outside the gene matches: 9. The CDR3 runs to 16 residues. The CDR3 region has the DNA TGCGCCAGCAGCCAGATCTGGACAGGGGCCCCCTATGGCTACACCTTC. Residues: CASSQIWTGAPYGYTF.

The chain joins TRBV5-5 to TRBJ2-7, with a possible D match to TRBD1 (5 bases). V was cut by 2 bases and J by 3 bases, with 15 bases left in between. The CDR3 spans 15 residues. Germline loops: CDR1 SGHKS, CDR2 YYEKEE (reference sequence). This CDR3 reads CASSFQGTPNYEQYF. CDR3 sequence (DNA): TGTGCCAGCAGCTTCCAGGGAACACCCAACTACGAGCAGTACTTC.

The chain combines TRBV18 with TRBJ1-6; D gene uncertain. Deletions cut 3 bases from V and 10 bases from J, with 10 bases between. The CDR3 is made up of 13 amino acids. From germline, CDR1 is KGHSH and CDR2 LQKENI. Here the CDR3 DNA reads TGTGCCAGCTCACCGGCTACGGGATCACCCCTCCACTTT. This sequence encodes CASSPATGSPLHF. Based on the CDR3 plus reference TRBV18 and TRBJ1-6, the full variable domain is NAGVMQNPRHLVRRRGQEARLRCSPMKGHSHVYWYRQLPEEGLKFMVYLQKENIIDESGMPKERFSAEFPKEGPSILRIQQVVRGDSAAYFCASSPATGSPLHFGNGTRLTVT.

V gene TRBV19 combines with J gene TRBJ1-1, with 12 bases that match TRBD1. The CDR3 has 16 amino acids. Germline V gene sequence: CDR1 LNHDA, CDR2 SQIVND (reference sequence). V lost 4 bases and J lost 7; bases outside the gene matches: 10. DNA for the CDR3: TGTGCCAGTAGTACCCGGGACAGGGGGCGAAATGATGAAGCTTTCTTT. As protein: CASSTRDRGRNDEAFF. Looking up the rest from reference TRBV19 and TRBJ1-1 gives the full variable domain: DGGITQSPKYLFRKEGQNVTLSCEQNLNHDAMYWYRQDPGQGLRLIYYSQIVNDFQKGDIAEGYSVSREKKESFPLTVTSAQKNPTAFYLCASSTRDRGRNDEAFFGQGTRLTVV.

This chain connects TRBV12-3 or TRBV12-4 to TRBJ1-5; no clear D. V shed 2 bases and J shed 4 bases, with 3 bases lying between them. This CDR3 has 12 amino acids. The CDR3 DNA reads TGTGCCAGCAGTTTACGGAATCAGCCCCAGCATTTT. Translated, it gives CASSLRNQPQHF.

This clone has a handful of counts. The chain employs TRBV30 and TRBJ2-5, with 8 bases matching TRBD1. With 8 bases clipped from V and 5 bases from J, the junction kept 10 bases outside the gene matches. The CDR3 runs 13 residues. Germline lookup yields CDR1 GTSNPN and CDR2 SVGIG (reference sequence). The DNA for the CDR3 is TGTGCCCGAAGACAGGGGCCTCAGGAGACCCAGTACTTC. Amino acids: CARRQGPQETQYF.

This chain uses TRBV2 with TRBJ2-7; 9 bases are shared with TRBD1. This CDR3 comprises 14 residues. Germline V gives CDR1 SNHLY, CDR2 FYNNEI. V trimming: 4 bases; J trimming: 0 bases; junction bases outside the gene matches: 1. The CDR3 region has the DNA TGTGCCAGCAGTGGACAGGGGGACTCCTACGAGCAGTACTTC. Protein: CASSGQGDSYEQYF.

V and J are TRBV18 and TRBJ1-2; D unclear. This CDR3 region has 9 residues. Germline V gene sequence: CDR1 KGHSH, CDR2 LQKENI. The V end lost 1 base, the J end lost 13 bases, and 4 bases lay between the germline ends. CDR3 nucleotides: TGTGCCAGCTCACCACTCTTCACCTTC. Its protein product is CASSPLFTF.

The CDR3 reads CASSPSGGGLSYEQYF. The DNA for the CDR3 is TGTGCCAGCTCACCCTCTGGGGGGGGGCTTTCCTACGAGCAGTACTTC. V is TRBV18 and J is TRBJ2-7, with a possible D match to TRBD2 (7 bases). In germline, CDR1 is KGHSH, CDR2 LQKENI. The CDR3 runs to 16 residues. Trimming stripped 3 bases from V and 1 base from J, with 16 bases between.

This clone was recorded a few times. The rearrangement uses TRBV4-1 and TRBJ2-7; D perhaps matches TRBD1 (6 bases). From germline, CDR1 is MGHRA and CDR2 YSYEKL. This CDR3 comprises 14 residues. V gave up 1 base and J gave up 8 bases, with 15 bases separating them. The CDR3 nucleotides read TGCGCCAGCAGCCAAGCGGCCGAGACAGGAAAGCAGTACTTC. The encoded protein is CASSQAAETGKQYF.

The rearrangement links TRBV7-2 to TRBJ1-5; possible D gene TRBD1, 5 bases. The CDR3 length is 14 residues. Germline CDR1 SGHTA, CDR2 FQGNSA. V dropped 6 bases and J dropped 7 bases, with 16 bases sitting between them. The CDR3 DNA is TGTGCCAGCAGTCTGATGGGGGAGGGACAGCCCCAGCATTTT. Amino acids: CASSLMGEGQPQHF.